A single TCR beta chain is shown here with its context. Assay: immunoSEQ multiplex PCR; the TCRdb copy retains only in-frame clones and omits some. The sample shows fewer than 85,000 clones, just under 95% of them seen only once. This specimen comes from a study of technical replicates of blood from four donors. Germline CDR1 reads PRHDT; CDR2 reads FYEKMQ (reference sequence). The V end was cut by 3 bases, the J end by 5 bases, with 13 bases between. The CDR3 has 14 amino acids. The sample consisted of T cells isolated from PBMCs. This clonotype originated in a human donor in good health. The chain uses TRBV13 and TRBJ2-5; maybe TRBD1 (6 bases). The CDR3 bases are TGTGCCAGCAGCTTGAAGGGGGATTGGGAGACCCAGTACTTC. Residues: CASSLKGDWETQYF.